Each of the 25 T cell receptor beta chains below was sequenced from the same sample in a study of a mutant IDH1 vaccine in newly diagnosed glioma. The time point is: week 23, last vaccination. Vaccination used 300 ug of mutant IDH1 20-mer peptide per dose, with topical imiquimod. Produced via immunoSEQ multiplex PCR; TCRdb's table is partial and in-frame only. This table has approximately 70,000 clones, about 87% appearing once. What these receptors recognize is not known. Sequencing used PBMCs, obtained from a glioma patient whose treatment included an IDH1 peptide vaccine. The receptors derive from a young man with glioma.

In DNA, the CDR3 is TGTGCCAGCAGTGAACAGGGACAGGGGGCTTCTCAGCCCCAGCATTTT. Its protein is CASSEQGQGASQPQHF. The J gene is TRBJ1-5, the V gene TRBV2; the match to TRBD1 covers 12 bases. Germline V gives CDR1 SNHLY, CDR2 FYNNEI. The CDR3 contains 16 residues. The V gene end was trimmed by 2 bases and the J gene end by 6 bases; junction bases not matched to a gene: 5. Variable domain in full (rest from reference TRBV2 and TRBJ1-5): EPEVTQTPSHQVTQMGQEVILRCVPISNHLYFYWYRQILGQKVEFLVSFYNNEISEKSEIFDDQFSVERPDGSNFTLKIRSTKLEDSAMYFCASSEQGQGASQPQHFGDGTRLSIL.

The gene calls are TRBV23-1 and TRBJ2-7, with no clear D. TRBV23-1 is an open reading frame, and its role is uncertain. V was cut by 0 bases and J by 9 bases, with 9 bases left in between. The CDR3 runs to 12 residues. CDR3 region: CASSQSEPVQYF. The CDR3 nucleotides are TGCGCCAGCAGTCAATCTGAGCCAGTGCAGTACTTC.

The chain has TRBV11-2 and TRBJ2-7; 13 positions match TRBD2. CDR3 size: 20 residues. The ends lost 0 bases at V and 1 base at J; junction bases unmatched: 12. Germline-derived CDR1 and CDR2 are SGHAT and FQNNGV. The CDR3 DNA is TGTGCCAGCAGCTTAGAGGGGCCCGTGACTAGCGGGAGGATATCCTACGAGCAGTACTTC. Protein: CASSLEGPVTSGRISYEQYF. The entire variable domain, with the rest obtained from reference TRBV11-2 and TRBJ2-7, is as follows: EAGVAQSPRYKIIEKRQSVAFWCNPISGHATLYWYQQILGQGPKLLIQFQNNGVVDDSQLPKDRFSAERLKGVDSTLKIQPAKLEDSAVYLCASSLEGPVTSGRISYEQYFGPGTRLTVT.

V usage is TRBV28 and J usage is TRBJ2-7, with 8 nucleotides matching TRBD1. Trimming cost V 6 bases and J 7 bases; bases outside gene matches: 11. The CDR3 runs to 14 residues. Germline loops: CDR1 MDHEN, CDR2 SYDVKM. CDR3 loop: CASSPPDRGREQYF. CDR3 nucleotide sequence: TGTGCCAGCAGCCCACCCGACAGGGGTCGAGAGCAGTACTTC.

V gene TRBV27 combines with J gene TRBJ2-1; 7 nucleotides agree with TRBD2. The CDR3 sequence is 15 residues long. Germline CDR1 and CDR2: MNHEY and SMNVEV (reference sequence). Germline trimming cut 1 base from V and 7 bases from J; bases unmatched to any gene: 7. CDR3: CASSLLKMGGNEQFF. The CDR3 region has the DNA TGTGCCAGCAGTTTATTGAAAATGGGGGGGAATGAGCAGTTCTTC.

This rearrangement joins TRBV6-5 to TRBJ1-6; no firm D call. Germline CDR1 reads MNHEY; CDR2 reads SVGAGI. CDR3 length: 16 amino acids. Trimming removed 4 bases at V and 0 bases at J, with 10 bases between. The DNA for the CDR3 is TGTGCCAGCAGTTTTGGAATTAGCTCCTATAATTCACCCCTCCACTTT. Residues: CASSFGISSYNSPLHF.

Details on this clone: The junction departs from the called germline gene at one end, perhaps through a read error. The V gene is TRBV7-7, the J gene TRBJ1-2; unclear D gene. The CDR3 covers 12 residues. Germline CDR1 SSHAT, CDR2 FNYEAQ (reference sequence). For the CDR3, the DNA is TGTGCTAGCAGCCTAGCGAACTATGGCTACACCTTC. This codes for CASSLANYGYTF.

This clone was counted between two and nine times. This chain joins TRBV4-3 and TRBJ2-1, with D hard to call. This CDR3 has 13 amino acids. The V end was cut by 3 bases, the J end by 10 bases, with 13 bases between. CDR1 is LGHNA, CDR2 YSLEER, per germline. The CDR3 spells CASSQEPEKEQFF. CDR3 sequence (DNA): TGCGCCAGCAGCCAGGAGCCCGAGAAGGAGCAGTTCTTC.

Comment on this clone: One junction end disagrees with the germline gene, perhaps due to a read error. This sequence joins TRBV7-9 and TRBJ2-7; tentatively, D is TRBD2 (7 bases). The CDR3 extends over 15 amino acids. Germline CDR1 reads SEHNR; CDR2 reads FQNEAQ (reference sequence). CDR3 coding DNA: TGTGCCAGCAGCCCCGGACAGCGCCTTAGGGGGGGCCCTAACTTC. Amino acids: CASSPGQRLRGGPNF.

This clone was seen a single time. The V call is TRBV18, the J call TRBJ2-1, with 7 bases aligning to TRBD2. This CDR3 region has 15 residues. V dropped 5 bases and J dropped 4; count of bases not matched to a gene: 8. In germline, CDR1 is KGHSH, CDR2 LQKENI. This CDR3 reads CASSSGTNIYNEQFF. The CDR3 DNA sequence: TGTGCCAGCTCATCGGGGACTAACATTTACAATGAGCAGTTCTTC.

This clone was seen just once. The CDR3 coding sequence is TGTGCCAGTAGTTGGGAGTCAGGGTTCAATCAGCCCCAGCATTTT. It codes for CASSWESGFNQPQHF. The V gene is TRBV19, the J gene TRBJ1-5, with TRBD1 as a possible D gene (5 bases). The ends were cut back, 5 bases at V and 3 bases at J, with 14 bases in the middle. Germline V gives CDR1 LNHDA, CDR2 SQIVND (reference sequence). This CDR3 spans 15 amino acids.

The V call is TRBV28, the J call TRBJ1-4, with D possibly TRBD1 on 5 matching bases. This CDR3 has 15 amino acids. Trimming stripped 5 bases from V and 8 bases from J, with 18 bases between. Per the germline V gene, CDR1 is MDHEN and CDR2 is SYDVKM. This chain's CDR3 is CASSVREMATEKLFF. CDR3 DNA: TGTGCCAGCAGTGTCAGGGAGATGGCGACCGAAAAACTGTTTTTT.

This clone has more than one count but fewer than ten. The chain has TRBV4-3 and TRBJ1-1, with 9 nucleotides matching TRBD1. This CDR3 comprises 17 residues. CDR1 and CDR2 from the germline V gene are LGHNA and YSLEER. The V and J ends lost 0 bases and 8 bases, in that order; junction bases with no gene match: 13. The DNA for the CDR3 is TGCGCCAGCAGCCAAGATGTCGGGACAGGGTCCGGGATAGAAGCTTTCTTT. Protein sequence: CASSQDVGTGSGIEAFF.

The J gene is TRBJ2-2, the V gene TRBV9, with D uncertain. CDR3 length equals 12 residues. The V end was cut by 4 bases, the J end by 7 bases, with 8 bases between. Germline CDR1 SGDLS, CDR2 YYNGEE. The CDR3 nucleotides are TGTGCCAGCAGCCCCTCACACGGGGAGCTGTTTTTT. Translation gives CASSPSHGELFF. The variable domain in full, completed from reference TRBV9 and TRBJ2-2, reads DSGVTQTPKHLITATGQRVTLRCSPRSGDLSVYWYQQSLDQGLQFLIQYYNGEERAKGNILERFSAQQFPDLHSELNLSSLELGDSALYFCASSPSHGELFFGEGSRLTVL.

The table lists this clone with many counts. The V and J genes are TRBV4-3 and TRBJ2-7; TRBD1 is a possible D gene (6 bases). The CDR3 covers 14 residues. Germline CDR1 reads LGHNA; CDR2 reads YSLEER. V shed 1 base and J shed 5 bases, with 12 bases lying between them. The CDR3 here is CASSQGTGQDEQYF. CDR3 DNA sequence: TGCGCCAGCAGCCAAGGCACAGGGCAGGACGAGCAGTACTTC.

The chain recombines TRBV6-5 with TRBJ1-5; the D is unclear. The germline gives CDR1 MNHEY, CDR2 SVGAGI. The CDR3 spans 15 residues. Deletions cut 0 bases from V and 3 bases from J, with 9 bases between. The CDR3 here is CASSYSWDINQPQHF. The CDR3 DNA sequence: TGTGCCAGCAGTTACTCATGGGATATCAATCAGCCCCAGCATTTT.

The CDR3 DNA reads as TGTGCCAGCAGCTTAGAGTCTGGGTGGTGGAGCAATCAGCCCCAGCATTTT. Its protein is CASSLESGWWSNQPQHF. The chain couples TRBV7-9 to TRBJ1-5; D unclear. The CDR3 length is 17 residues. In germline, CDR1 is SEHNR, CDR2 FQNEAQ (reference sequence). V was clipped by 1 base and J by 1 base, with 14 bases between them.

The chain joins TRBV18 to TRBJ2-7; TRBD1 or TRBD2 may be the D gene (6 bases each). The CDR3 spans 12 residues. V gave up 6 bases and J gave up 5 bases, with 11 bases separating them. CDR1 KGHSH and CDR2 LQKENI come from the germline V gene. The CDR3 region has the DNA TGTGCCAGCTCCAATAGGGGGGACGAGCAGTACTTC. Amino acids: CASSNRGDEQYF. Based on the CDR3 plus reference TRBV18 and TRBJ2-7, the full variable domain is NAGVMQNPRHLVRRRGQEARLRCSPMKGHSHVYWYRQLPEEGLKFMVYLQKENIIDESGMPKERFSAEFPKEGPSILRIQQVVRGDSAAYFCASSNRGDEQYFGPGTRLTVT.

The CDR3 DNA reads TGTGCCAGCTCACAGGACAGGGGCTATGGCTACACCTTC. This encodes CASSQDRGYGYTF. The rearrangement links TRBV18 to TRBJ1-2, with 9 bases lining up with TRBD1. The CDR3 is 13 amino acids. Germline loops: CDR1 KGHSH, CDR2 LQKENI. The V gene end was trimmed by 4 bases and the J gene end by 4 bases; junction bases not matched to a gene: 1. Together with reference TRBV18 and TRBJ1-2, the CDR3 gives the full variable domain: NAGVMQNPRHLVRRRGQEARLRCSPMKGHSHVYWYRQLPEEGLKFMVYLQKENIIDESGMPKERFSAEFPKEGPSILRIQQVVRGDSAAYFCASSQDRGYGYTFGSGTRLTVV.

The chain links TRBV25-1 to TRBJ1-2; D unresolved. CDR3 length: 13 amino acids. With 4 bases removed from V and 13 bases from J, the gap between germline ends came to 19 bases. Germline loops: CDR1 MGHDK, CDR2 SYGVNS. The CDR3 protein is CASSVLGGRLVTF. The CDR3 coding sequence is TGTGCCAGCAGTGTCTTAGGCGGCAGACTGGTCACCTTC.

This chain links TRBV30 with TRBJ1-5; the D is unclear. Trimming pared 3 bases from V and 3 bases from J, leaving 15 bases between. The CDR3 runs 15 residues. Germline-derived CDR1 and CDR2 are GTSNPN and SVGIG (reference sequence). The CDR3 here is CAWSPGLNFNQPQHF. The CDR3 DNA sequence: TGTGCCTGGAGCCCCGGACTAAACTTCAATCAGCCCCAGCATTTT.

The chain's CDR3 is CASRDDRGRTYEQYF. As DNA, the CDR3 is TGTGCCAGCAGGGACGACAGGGGGAGGACCTACGAGCAGTACTTC. The chain links TRBV6-1 to TRBJ2-7; 9 bases map to TRBD1. The V segment lost 6 bases and the J segment 2 bases; nucleotides outside the gene matches: 8. This CDR3 contains 15 residues. Looked up from germline, CDR1 is MNHNS and CDR2 is SASEGT.

This clone appeared a single time. The chain uses TRBV10-3 and TRBJ2-1; 16 positions match TRBD2. The CDR3 totals 19 residues. CDR1 is ENHRY, CDR2 SYGVKD, per germline. V shed 6 bases, J shed 4 bases, and the junction held 12 bases outside the gene matches. The CDR3 is CAIRAGTSGGAFQYNEQFF. CDR3 DNA sequence: TGTGCCATCAGGGCCGGGACTAGCGGGGGGGCGTTCCAATACAATGAGCAGTTCTTC.

The chain couples TRBV6-5 to TRBJ1-1; 8 bases align to TRBD1. The germline V gene has CDR1 MNHEY and CDR2 SVGAGI. The V segment lost 5 bases and the J segment 3 bases; nucleotides outside the gene matches: 8. CDR3 size: 15 residues. The CDR3 DNA reads as TGTGCCAGCAGTCCTCAGGGGGCTCCGGACACTGAAGCTTTCTTT. Its translation: CASSPQGAPDTEAFF.

This chain links TRBV5-6 with TRBJ2-3; D assignment may be TRBD1 or TRBD2 (6 bases each). The CDR3 loop spans 15 amino acids. Germline values: CDR1 SGHDT, CDR2 YYEEEE. Trimming cost V 2 bases and J 3 bases, with 13 bases left between them. In DNA, the CDR3 is TGTGCCAGCAGCTTAGGCAGAGGGGGGACAGATACGCAGTATTTT. Its protein product is CASSLGRGGTDTQYF.